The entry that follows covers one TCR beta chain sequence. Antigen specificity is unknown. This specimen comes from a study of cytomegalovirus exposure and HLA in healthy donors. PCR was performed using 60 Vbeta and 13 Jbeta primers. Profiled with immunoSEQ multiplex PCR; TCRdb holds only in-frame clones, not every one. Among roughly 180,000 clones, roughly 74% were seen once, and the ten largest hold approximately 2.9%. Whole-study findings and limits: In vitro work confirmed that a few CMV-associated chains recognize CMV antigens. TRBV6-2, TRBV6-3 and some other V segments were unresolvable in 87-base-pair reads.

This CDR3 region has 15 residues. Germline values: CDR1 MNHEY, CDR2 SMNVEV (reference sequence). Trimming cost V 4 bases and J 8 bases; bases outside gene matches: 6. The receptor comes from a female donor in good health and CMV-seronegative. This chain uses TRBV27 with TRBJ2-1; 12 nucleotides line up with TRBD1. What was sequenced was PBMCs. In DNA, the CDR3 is TGTGCCAGCAGTTCGGAGGGACAGGGGGCCGATGAGCAGTTCTTC. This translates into CASSSEGQGADEQFF.